The present T cell receptor (beta chain) was sequenced within a study of response to subunit inactivated influenza vaccine. The CDR3 has 15 residues. V shed 6 bases, J shed 2 bases, and the junction held 8 bases outside the gene matches. The germline gives CDR1 DFQATT, CDR2 SNEGSKA (reference sequence). Using its own MiXCR run on the RT-PCR reads, TCRdb lists one record per CDR3 protein. The repertoire has about 500,000 distinct CDR3 sequences, about 15% of them found once; the top ten carry less than 4%. The sample holds a few counts of this clonotype. This chain links TRBV20-1 with TRBJ1-5, with 9 bases matching TRBD1. The material sequenced was CD4+ T cells sorted from PBMCs, taken around 25 months after vaccination. This clonotype was obtained from a man between 50 and 70 years old who received an inactivated influenza vaccine. Written as DNA, the CDR3 is TGCAGTGCCACCAGTTGGACAGGGGGCAATCAGCCCCAGCATTTT. It encodes CSATSWTGGNQPQHF.